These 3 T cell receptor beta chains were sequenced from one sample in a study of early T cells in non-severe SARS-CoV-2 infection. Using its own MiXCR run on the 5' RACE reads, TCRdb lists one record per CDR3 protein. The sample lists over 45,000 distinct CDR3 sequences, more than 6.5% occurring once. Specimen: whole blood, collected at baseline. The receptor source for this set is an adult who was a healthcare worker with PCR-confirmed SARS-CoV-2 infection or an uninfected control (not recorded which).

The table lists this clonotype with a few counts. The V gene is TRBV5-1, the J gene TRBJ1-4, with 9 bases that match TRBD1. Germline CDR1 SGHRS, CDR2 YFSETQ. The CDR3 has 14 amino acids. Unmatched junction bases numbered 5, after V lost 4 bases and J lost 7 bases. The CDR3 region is CASSVGQGGEKLFF. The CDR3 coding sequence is TGCGCCAGCAGCGTGGGACAGGGTGGTGAAAAACTGTTTTTT.

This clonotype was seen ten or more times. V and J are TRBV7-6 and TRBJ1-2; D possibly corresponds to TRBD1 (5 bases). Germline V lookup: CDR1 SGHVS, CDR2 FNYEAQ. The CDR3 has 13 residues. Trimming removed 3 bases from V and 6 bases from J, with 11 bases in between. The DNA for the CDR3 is TGTGCCAGCAGCTTCTCCAGGGAAAATGGCTACACCTTC. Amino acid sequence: CASSFSRENGYTF.

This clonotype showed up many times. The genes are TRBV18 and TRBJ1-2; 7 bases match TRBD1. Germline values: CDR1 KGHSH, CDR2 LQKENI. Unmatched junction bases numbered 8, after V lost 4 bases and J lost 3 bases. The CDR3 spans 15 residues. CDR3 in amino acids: CASSLAGGPYYGYTF. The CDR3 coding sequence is TGTGCCAGCTCACTTGCAGGGGGTCCCTACTATGGCTACACCTTC.